The rows below give T cell receptor beta chains drawn from one sample of a study of T cells in Graves' hyperthyroidism and ophthalmopathy. TCRdb ran MiXCR on the multiplex PCR reads and lists one entry per CDR3 protein. The repertoire holds about 600,000 distinct CDR3 sequences, with approximately 15% as singletons. The specimen was blood. These receptors came from a woman aged 18-29 years with Graves' ophthalmopathy. CDR3s include the opening cysteine and the closing phenylalanine or tryptophan. A D gene is named only where the DNA matches it firmly. Not all rows give a size; the values are once, few, many and, for expanded clones, a class.

-,TRBJ2-3,TRBV30,many,TGTGCCTGGAGTCACGGGGGTAGGGCAGATACGCAGTATTTT,CAWSHGGRADTQYF
-,TRBJ2-3,TRBV20-1,many,TGCAGTGCTAGAAAACGGTTCACAGATACGCAGTATTTT,CSARKRFTDTQYF
-,TRBJ2-2,TRBV4-3,-,TGCGCTAGCAGCCAAGAAATTTGGGGATCGGGCGGGGAGCTGTTTTTT,CASSQEIWGSGGELFF
-,TRBJ2-3,TRBV2,many,TGTGCCAGCAGGGTAGAAACAGATACGCAGTATTTT,CASRVETDTQYF
-,TRBJ2-5,TRBV11-2,many,TGTGCCAGCAGCCCCGGGGGACAGGAGACCCAGTACTTC,CASSPGGQETQYF
TRBD2,TRBJ2-1,TRBV13,many,TGTGCCAGCAGTCCAAGGACTAGCTTGGGATATGAGCAGTTCTTC,CASSPRTSLGYEQFF
-,TRBJ2-2,TRBV12-3/TRBV12-4,many,TGTGCCAGCAGCCGATACCACGCGAACACCGGGGAGCTGTTTTTT,CASSRYHANTGELFF
TRBD1,TRBJ1-1,TRBV27,-,TGTGCCAGCAGTTTATTTCAGGGGGCCTCGAACACTGAAGCTTTCTTT,CASSLFQGASNTEAFF
-,TRBJ1-2,TRBV30,many,TGTGCCTGGAGTGCCTTCTCCGGACATAACTATGGCTACACCTTC,CAWSAFSGHNYGYTF
-,TRBJ2-7,TRBV30,-,TGTGCCTGGAGTCTACAGGGGGGGTTAGACGAGCAGTACTTC,CAWSLQGGLDEQYF
TRBD1,TRBJ2-5,TRBV11-2,many,TGTGCCAGCGACGAAACAGGGGGCGAAGAGACCCAGTACTTC,CASDETGGEETQYF
TRBD2,TRBJ2-7,TRBV27,many,TGTGCCAGCACCTCAAGCGGGAGTTCCTACGAGCAGTACTTC,CASTSSGSSYEQYF
-,TRBJ1-1,TRBV7-8,many,TGTGCCAGCAGTTTAATTGTTGGGGCCACTGAAGCTTTCTTT,CASSLIVGATEAFF
-,TRBJ1-2,TRBV7-9,-,TGTGCCAGCAGCCCCGGTATTTCTACCTATGGCTACACCTTC,CASSPGISTYGYTF
-,TRBJ2-2,TRBV11-2,many,TGTGCCAGCAGCTTAGTGGGCCCCCGGGGGACCGGGGAGCTGTTTTTT,CASSLVGPRGTGELFF
TRBD1,TRBJ1-2,TRBV14,-,TGTGCCAGCAGCCAAGTCCCTACAGGGGAAGGCTACACCTTC,CASSQVPTGEGYTF
TRBD2,TRBJ2-3,TRBV24-1,many,TGTGCCACCAGTGATCTTACCGGGAGGACAGATACGCAGTATTTT,CATSDLTGRTDTQYF
-,TRBJ2-2,TRBV30,many,TGTGCCTGGAGTGTGGGAGGACCAAACACCGGGGAGCTGTTTTTT,CAWSVGGPNTGELFF
TRBD2,TRBJ2-1,TRBV20-1,many,TGCAGTGCCCCTGCGGCTAGCGGGAGGGGGGATGAGCAGTTCTTC,CSAPAASGRGDEQFF
TRBD1,TRBJ2-3,TRBV7-2,many,TGTGCCAGCAGCTGGACAGGGGGCGCAGATACGCAGTATTTT,CASSWTGGADTQYF
TRBD2,TRBJ2-3,TRBV27,-,TGTGCCAGCAGTCGATACGGACAGGGGACTAGCGGGGGCACAGATACGCAGTATTTT,CASSRYGQGTSGGTDTQYF
TRBD1,TRBJ1-1,TRBV7-2,many,TGTGCCAGCAGCTTAAATCTAAGAGACAGGGACACTGAAGCTTTCTTT,CASSLNLRDRDTEAFF
TRBD1,TRBJ2-1,TRBV4-1,few,TGCGCCAGCAGCCAGGTGGGACAGGTCCACAATGAGCAGTTCTTC,CASSQVGQVHNEQFF
-,TRBJ2-4,TRBV30,few,TGTGCCTGGAGTATCGGCGCGATCTGGTACTTC,CAWSIGAIWYF
TRBD2,TRBJ2-2,TRBV20-1,many,TGCAGTGCTACTCTAACCGGGACTACAGCAGGGGAGCTGTTTTTT,CSATLTGTTAGELFF
TRBD2,TRBJ2-3,TRBV7-9,many,TGTGCCAGCAGCTTCTCAGGGAGGGGAGATACGCAGTATTTT,CASSFSGRGDTQYF
-,TRBJ1-1,TRBV7-3,many,TGTGCCAGCAGCTTAAACAGGAACACTGAAGCTTTCTTT,CASSLNRNTEAFF